A single sample is the source of the 14 T cell receptor beta chains below, sequenced in a study of T cell changes during pregnancy in multiple sclerosis. The table came from immunoSEQ multiplex PCR; TCRdb's copy has only in-frame clones and leaves some out. The sample records more than 85,000 clones, around 94% being singletons. Sequencing used peripheral blood, obtained after pregnancy. Every receptor here comes from a female donor in good health, enrolled as a control in a pregnancy study.

The chain links TRBV19 to TRBJ1-5; TRBD1 matches 8 bases. This CDR3 is 14 amino acids long. CDR1 and CDR2 (germline): LNHDA, SQIVND (reference sequence). V lost 3 bases and J lost 5; bases outside the gene matches: 3. This CDR3 reads CASSMGQAHQPQHF. CDR3 coding DNA: TGTGCCAGTAGTATGGGACAGGCCCATCAGCCCCAGCATTTT.

V and J are TRBV6-1 and TRBJ2-3; TRBD2 aligns across 10 bases. With 2 bases clipped from V and 6 bases from J, the junction kept 11 bases outside the gene matches. From germline, CDR1 is MNHNS and CDR2 SASEGT. This CDR3 has 17 amino acids. The CDR3 sequence: CASSELAGAGGADTQYF. The CDR3 DNA follows: TGTGCCAGCAGTGAACTAGCGGGAGCTGGTGGGGCGGATACGCAGTATTTT.

This clone was detected only a few times. The J gene is TRBJ1-2, the V gene TRBV4-1, with D tentatively TRBD1 (5 bases). CDR3 length equals 14 residues. Germline CDR1 MGHRA, CDR2 YSYEKL. Trimming shortened V by 2 bases and J by 7 bases, and 14 bases separated the two germline ends. CDR3 sequence reads: CASSQTPGLFGYTF. The CDR3 nucleotides read TGCGCCAGCAGCCAAACTCCGGGACTTTTTGGCTACACCTTC.

The chain uses TRBV15 and TRBJ2-7, with 14 nucleotides matching TRBD2. Germline V lookup: CDR1 LNHNV, CDR2 YYDKDF (reference sequence). CDR3 length equals 14 residues. J lost 5 bases, V lost 8 bases, and 5 bases had no gene match. CDR3: CATRGTSGSHEQYF. The CDR3 region has the DNA TGTGCCACCCGCGGGACTAGCGGGAGCCACGAGCAGTACTTC.

V usage is TRBV2 and J usage is TRBJ2-1; possibly TRBD2 for D (6 bases). CDR1 and CDR2 (germline): SNHLY, FYNNEI. Trimming stripped 6 bases from V and 7 bases from J, with 13 bases between. The CDR3 consists of 13 residues. The CDR3 reads CASRHGGPNEQFF. The CDR3 DNA is TGTGCCAGCAGACACGGAGGGCCGAATGAGCAGTTCTTC.

The genes are TRBV4-1 and TRBJ2-1; 16 bases agree with TRBD2. The CDR3 contains 17 residues. Unmatched junction bases numbered 8, after V lost 4 bases and J lost 8 bases. Germline loops: CDR1 MGHRA, CDR2 YSYEKL. CDR3 sequence: CASSPGLAGGKGHEQFF. CDR3 in DNA: TGCGCCAGCAGCCCGGGACTAGCGGGAGGGAAGGGCCATGAGCAGTTCTTC.

The CDR3, as DNA: TGTGCCAGCAGTTTCCCCATGCTGCTAGCGGGAGACCGAGTGGGGAAGGACCAAGAGACCCAGTACTTC. The encoded protein is CASSFPMLLAGDRVGKDQETQYF. V usage is TRBV28 and J usage is TRBJ2-5, with 10 bases aligning to TRBD2. Germline V gene data show CDR1 as MDHEN and CDR2 as SYDVKM. The CDR3 is 23 amino acids. The V gene end was trimmed by 3 bases and the J gene end by 0 bases; junction bases not matched to a gene: 25.

This chain connects TRBV29-1 to TRBJ2-4; 9 positions match TRBD1. The CDR3 consists of 15 residues. Trimming removed 2 bases from V and 0 bases from J; junction bases left unmatched: 2. The germline gives CDR1 SQVTM, CDR2 ANQGSEA. The CDR3 here is CSVEYRGQAKNIQYF. The CDR3 nucleotides are TGCAGCGTTGAATACAGGGGGCAAGCCAAAAACATTCAGTACTTC.

The chain combines TRBV4-1 with TRBJ2-7; 9 positions match TRBD1. CDR3 size: 12 residues. The J segment lost 6 bases and the V segment lost 3 bases, leaving 0 bases of the junction unmatched. CDR1 is MGHRA and CDR2 is YSYEKL in the germline V gene. This CDR3 is CASSQTGGEQYF. The CDR3 coding sequence is TGCGCCAGCAGCCAGACAGGGGGCGAGCAGTACTTC.

This chain uses TRBV5-5 with TRBJ2-6; D unclear. Germline V gene data show CDR1 as SGHKS and CDR2 as YYEKEE (reference sequence). Trimming cost V 5 bases and J 0 bases, with 9 bases left between them. The CDR3 consists of 15 residues. CDR3 amino acids: CASSFDISGANVLTF. The CDR3 DNA follows: TGTGCCAGCAGTTTCGACATCTCTGGGGCCAACGTCCTGACTTTC.

DNA for the CDR3: TGTGCCAGCAGGGTGGGAGGCTCTGGAAACACCATATATTTT. It encodes CASRVGGSGNTIYF. V is TRBV6-1 and J is TRBJ1-3; D is unresolved. Germline CDR1 and CDR2: MNHNS and SASEGT. V was trimmed by 6 bases and J by 0 bases, leaving 9 bases between them. This CDR3 comprises 14 residues.

The CDR3 DNA follows: TGTGCCAGCAGCGTGGAGGCTCGCCGGGACAGGGGGCGTTACTATGGCTACACCTTC. Protein: CASSVEARRDRGRYYGYTF. The chain has TRBV9 and TRBJ1-2; 12 bases match TRBD1. With 2 bases clipped from V and 3 bases from J, the junction kept 14 bases outside the gene matches. The CDR3 contains 19 residues. Germline CDR1 reads SGDLS; CDR2 reads YYNGEE.

CDR3 protein: CASAGLSGELFF. CDR3 coding DNA: TGTGCCAGCGCGGGACTCTCCGGGGAGCTGTTTTTT. The chain joins TRBV2 to TRBJ2-2; perhaps TRBD2 as D (6 bases). This CDR3 contains 12 residues. Germline V gene data show CDR1 as SNHLY and CDR2 as FYNNEI. Trimming stripped 8 bases from V and 6 bases from J, with 10 bases between.

The rearrangement joins TRBV4-2 to TRBJ2-1, with 8 bases matching TRBD2. CDR3 length: 18 residues. The ends lost 0 bases at V and 4 bases at J; junction bases unmatched: 11. Germline assignment: CDR1 LGHNA and CDR2 YNFKEQ. This CDR3 is CASSQEKDETSVYNEQFF. The CDR3, as DNA: TGTGCCAGCAGCCAAGAAAAGGATGAGACTAGCGTTTACAATGAGCAGTTCTTC.